This T cell receptor beta chain is drawn from a study of blood T cell repertoires in COVID-19. Study background: The study drew acute and convalescent COVID-19 samples from the United States, Italy and Spain. PBMCs, B-cell-depleted T cells, or T cells were the source of the cDNA or gDNA that made up the material.

Original processing methods: Reference gene primer amplification in the assay estimated nucleated cell counts. Only in-frame clones appear in the TCRdb table, and some are missing; sequencing was by immunoSEQ multiplex PCR. V and J calls and clone size are as listed in that table; D and trimming were resolved from the DNA. Found here are about 150,000 clones, 80% to 90% of them singletons; the top ten hold roughly a tenth. This clonotype was sampled from a man in his sixties with active or convalescent COVID-19. The sample consisted of peripheral blood.

The DNA of the CDR3 is TGTGCCAGCAGCTTAGGAGGGACAGATGTCCGGGAGACCCAGTACTTC. Amino acid sequence: CASSLGGTDVRETQYF. The genes are TRBV7-9 and TRBJ2-5, with 7 nucleotides matching TRBD1. The CDR3 is 16 amino acids. Germline loops: CDR1 SEHNR, CDR2 FQNEAQ (reference sequence). V was clipped by 1 base and J by 5 bases; unmatched bases: 10.